One and the same sample provided the 7 T cell receptor beta chains below, sequenced in a study of lymphopenia after photon versus proton radiotherapy. Produced via immunoSEQ multiplex PCR; TCRdb's table is partial and in-frame only. Of some 27,000 clones detected, about 87% appear once; the ten largest clones hold more than 45%. The starting material was peripheral blood, obtained from a patient treated with proton-based radiotherapy. The receptors stem from a woman aged 55-75 years with cholangiocarcinoma. Some clones in this sample may be carry-over from other donors' samples.

The rearrangement uses TRBV9 and TRBJ2-3; the D gene is possibly TRBD2 (6 bases). CDR1 SGDLS and CDR2 YYNGEE come from the germline V gene. This CDR3 is built from 15 residues. With 3 bases removed from V and 3 bases from J, the gap between germline ends came to 14 bases. The CDR3, as DNA: TGTGCCAGCAGCGCTATGGAGGGTAGAACAGATACGCAGTATTTT. Amino acid sequence: CASSAMEGRTDTQYF.

The chain links TRBV2 to TRBJ2-1, with D perhaps matching TRBD1 (6 bases). CDR1 is SNHLY, CDR2 FYNNEI, per germline. The V and J ends lost 7 bases and 7 bases respectively, with 17 bases between them. The CDR3 covers 14 residues. This CDR3 reads CASTRMDSRNEQFF. The CDR3 DNA sequence: TGTGCCAGCACCAGGATGGACAGTCGGAATGAGCAGTTCTTC.

This chain uses TRBV2 with TRBJ2-1; TRBD1 or TRBD2 may be the D gene (7 bases each). Germline CDR1 and CDR2: SNHLY and FYNNEI. Trimming removed 5 bases at V and 9 bases at J, with 20 bases between. CDR3 length equals 15 residues. The CDR3 spells CASSLVQGGQGEQFF. The CDR3 DNA reads TGTGCCAGCAGTCTCGTCCAGGGGGGGCAAGGTGAGCAGTTCTTC.

This chain links TRBV14 with TRBJ1-2; TRBD1 agrees at 7 bases. The CDR3 spans 16 residues. Trimming cost V 0 bases and J 3 bases; bases outside gene matches: 7. The germline V gene has CDR1 SGHDN and CDR2 FVKESK. DNA of the CDR3: TGTGCCAGCAGCCAAGAAGGGACTGGGACAGACTATGGCTACACCTTC. Encoded protein: CASSQEGTGTDYGYTF. The full variable domain, completed using reference TRBV14 and TRBJ1-2, is EAGVTQFPSHSVIEKGQTVTLRCDPISGHDNLYWYRRVMGKEIKFLLHFVKESKQDESGMPNNRFLAERTGGTYSTLKVQPAELEDSGVYFCASSQEGTGTDYGYTFGSGTRLTVV.

This clone was seen just once. The rearrangement joins TRBV5-1 to TRBJ1-4; the D is unclear. V lost 4 bases, J lost 8 bases, and 9 bases lay in between. Per the germline V gene, CDR1 is SGHRS and CDR2 is YFSETQ. CDR3 length equals 12 residues. In DNA, the CDR3 is TGCGCCAGCAGCCTACCCGGAGAAAAACTGTTTTTT. Its translation is CASSLPGEKLFF.

This chain joins TRBV29-1 and TRBJ2-3; either TRBD1 or TRBD2 may supply D (6 bases each). V gave up 8 bases and J gave up 1 base, with 13 bases separating them. Looked up from germline, CDR1 is SQVTM and CDR2 is ANQGSEA. The CDR3 is 13 residues long. CDR3 loop: CSKMEGGTDTQYF. In DNA, the CDR3 is TGCAGCAAGATGGAGGGGGGCACAGATACGCAGTATTTT.

The chain couples TRBV6-4 to TRBJ2-1; 12 bases agree with TRBD2. The ends lost 9 bases at V and 7 bases at J; junction bases unmatched: 7. Germline values: CDR1 MRHNA, CDR2 SNTAGT. CDR3 size: 14 residues. CDR3 loop: CASSTSGSTNEQFF. Written as DNA, the CDR3 is TGTGCCAGTTCGACTAGCGGGAGTACTAATGAGCAGTTCTTC.